The 18 T cell receptor beta chains below were found in one sample sequenced in a study of cytomegalovirus exposure and HLA in healthy donors. Researchers ran the PCR with 60 Vbeta and 13 Jbeta primers. Data came from immunoSEQ multiplex PCR; TCRdb stores just in-frame clones and leaves some out. The sample includes roughly 140,000 clones, roughly 80% seen only once; the top ten take about 1.2%. Material: PBMCs. The receptors were gathered from a female donor in good health and CMV-seronegative.

This clone has more than one count but fewer than ten. The chain couples TRBV7-2 to TRBJ2-3; D remains ambiguous. Trimming shortened V by 4 bases and J by 4 bases, and 15 bases separated the two germline ends. CDR3 length: 15 residues. Germline loops: CDR1 SGHTA, CDR2 FQGNSA. The CDR3 loop is CASSYISLPPDTQYF. In DNA form, the CDR3 reads TGTGCCAGCAGCTATATCTCCCTCCCCCCAGATACGCAGTATTTT.

The rearrangement links TRBV30 to TRBJ2-7; perhaps TRBD1 as D (7 bases). V lost 3 bases and J 4 bases, leaving 19 bases between the germline ends. Germline V CDR1 and CDR2: GTSNPN, SVGIG (reference sequence). This CDR3 has 15 amino acids. CDR3 in DNA: TGTGCCTGGAGGGAACCCGACAGGGACTGGTACGAGCAGTACTTC. As protein: CAWREPDRDWYEQYF. Complete variable domain (other parts from reference TRBV30 and TRBJ2-7): SQTIHQWPATLVQPVGSPLSLECTVEGTSNPNLYWYRQAAGRGLQLLFYSVGIGQISSEVPQNLSASRPQDRQFILSSKKLLLSDSGFYLCAWREPDRDWYEQYFGPGTRLTVT.

The rearrangement links TRBV19 to TRBJ2-1, with 8 bases lining up with TRBD1. J lost 6 bases, V lost 0 bases, and 7 bases had no gene match. This CDR3 has 16 amino acids. Germline assignment: CDR1 LNHDA and CDR2 SQIVND (reference sequence). CDR3 sequence: CASSIEGTGISNEQFF. In nucleotides, the CDR3 is TGTGCCAGTAGTATAGAGGGGACAGGTATTTCCAATGAGCAGTTCTTC.

The chain is built from TRBV5-1 and TRBJ1-2; 12 bases are shared with TRBD1. The CDR3 consists of 15 residues. Germline V CDR1 and CDR2: SGHRS, YFSETQ. Trimming took 0 bases from V and 8 from J; bases not matched to a gene: 5. In DNA, the CDR3 is TGCGCCAGCAGCTTGGAGGGACAGGGGGCGCAGGGCTACACCTTC. Translating it yields CASSLEGQGAQGYTF.

The CDR3 loop is CASSLKPGQGDQPQHF. CDR3 DNA sequence: TGTGCCAGCAGCTTGAAGCCGGGACAGGGCGATCAGCCCCAGCATTTT. The chain couples TRBV7-2 to TRBJ1-5, with TRBD1 matching over 9 bases. V shed 3 bases, J shed 5 bases, and the junction held 8 bases outside the gene matches. Germline V gene data show CDR1 as SGHTA and CDR2 as FQGNSA. The CDR3 covers 16 residues.

The chain employs TRBV27 and TRBJ1-1, with D hard to call. CDR3 size: 14 residues. From germline, CDR1 is MNHEY and CDR2 SMNVEV (reference sequence). V lost 7 bases and J 2 bases, leaving 14 bases between the germline ends. CDR3 sequence reads: CASTPSGLNTEAFF. DNA for the CDR3: TGTGCCAGCACCCCTTCGGGGTTAAACACTGAAGCTTTCTTT.

The chain joins TRBV4-1 to TRBJ1-3; no definite D call. Germline V gives CDR1 MGHRA, CDR2 YSYEKL. The CDR3 has 17 amino acids. V dropped 0 bases and J dropped 1 base, with 13 bases sitting between them. DNA of the CDR3: TGCGCCAGCAGCCAAGAAAGATCGAGGTCATCTGGAAACACCATATATTTT. This translates into CASSQERSRSSGNTIYF.

The J gene is TRBJ2-5, the V gene TRBV6-5; tentative D call: TRBD2 (6 bases). The CDR3 spans 15 residues. V was pared by 7 bases and J by 5 bases, with 20 bases between. CDR1 and CDR2 (germline): MNHEY, SVGAGI. The CDR3 DNA reads TGTGCCAGCACGATGCCCGGGAGAGGGTGGGAGACCCAGTACTTC. Its translation: CASTMPGRGWETQYF.

The CDR3 reads CASRDLRDTSYEQYF. CDR3 DNA: TGTGCCAGCAGAGACCTCCGGGACACCTCCTACGAGCAGTACTTC. J is TRBJ2-7 and V is TRBV28, with a weak D call TRBD1 (6 bases). V was shortened by 6 bases and J by 0 bases, with 15 bases between the two germline ends. The V gene's germline CDR1 is MDHEN and CDR2 SYDVKM. The CDR3 totals 15 residues.

This chain links TRBV13 with TRBJ1-1; D unclear. This CDR3 has 14 residues. V dropped 7 bases and J dropped 4 bases, with 16 bases sitting between them. Germline lookup yields CDR1 PRHDT and CDR2 FYEKMQ (reference sequence). CDR3 residues: CASTAAGWGTEAFF. As DNA, the CDR3 is TGTGCCAGCACCGCGGCGGGGTGGGGCACTGAAGCTTTCTTT.

This clone was seen a few times. The chain employs TRBV15 and TRBJ1-4, with 11 nucleotides matching TRBD1. J lost 4 bases, V lost 8 bases, and 9 bases had no gene match. The germline CDR1 and CDR2 sequences are LNHNV and YYDKDF (reference sequence). This CDR3 contains 16 residues. CDR3 in amino acids: CATAPGTGGINEKLFF. For the CDR3, the DNA is TGTGCCACCGCCCCCGGGACAGGGGGTATTAATGAAAAACTGTTTTTT.

J is TRBJ2-5 and V is TRBV7-9, with 7 nucleotides matching TRBD2. The V gene end was trimmed by 3 bases and the J gene end by 10 bases; junction bases not matched to a gene: 11. Germline CDR1 reads SEHNR; CDR2 reads FQNEAQ (reference sequence). This CDR3 contains 14 residues. This CDR3 is CASSFHGAGGSQYF. CDR3 DNA: TGTGCCAGCAGCTTCCACGGGGCCGGGGGGAGCCAGTACTTC.

This chain uses TRBV27 with TRBJ1-5; perhaps TRBD1 as D (5 bases). V gave up 4 bases and J gave up 7 bases, with 11 bases separating them. The CDR3 is 13 amino acids. Germline lookup yields CDR1 MNHEY and CDR2 SMNVEV (reference sequence). The CDR3: CASSSERGQPQHF. As DNA, the CDR3 is TGTGCCAGCAGTTCCGAACGGGGGCAGCCCCAGCATTTT.

This chain links TRBV13 with TRBJ2-3; maybe TRBD1 (6 bases). Germline V gives CDR1 PRHDT, CDR2 FYEKMQ (reference sequence). V dropped 0 bases and J dropped 4 bases, with 17 bases sitting between them. The CDR3 extends over 17 amino acids. CDR3 DNA sequence: TGTGCCAGCAGCTTAGGCCCACGGACTGGGGGCGCAGATACGCAGTATTTT. Translating gives CASSLGPRTGGADTQYF.

The CDR3 loop reads CASSLDRVMAEAFF. In DNA form, the CDR3 reads TGTGCCAGCAGCTTAGACAGGGTTATGGCTGAAGCTTTCTTT. V is TRBV7-9 and J is TRBJ1-1; possibly TRBD1 for D (6 bases). The V gene lost 1 base and the J gene lost 6 bases, with 12 bases spanning the gap. This CDR3 comprises 14 residues. CDR1 is SEHNR and CDR2 is FQNEAQ in the germline V gene (reference sequence).

This chain connects TRBV27 to TRBJ1-2, with TRBD1 as a possible D gene (5 bases). V lost 3 bases and J 2 bases, leaving 19 bases between the germline ends. Looked up from germline, CDR1 is MNHEY and CDR2 is SMNVEV (reference sequence). This CDR3 contains 17 residues. In nucleotides, the CDR3 is TGTGCCAGCAGTTTGGGAGGAGGGGCCCGAAAAAACTATGGCTACACCTTC. Amino acids: CASSLGGGARKNYGYTF.

This chain connects TRBV18 to TRBJ1-5, with D possibly matching TRBD1 (5 bases). Trimming removed 4 bases from V and 3 bases from J, with 13 bases in between. CDR1 is KGHSH, CDR2 LQKENI, per germline. The CDR3 extends over 15 amino acids. In DNA, the CDR3 is TGTGCCAGCTCACTCGGGGACTACTACAATCAGCCCCAGCATTTT. Translating it yields CASSLGDYYNQPQHF.

This clone was observed a few times. This chain links TRBV7-2 with TRBJ1-3; 10 bases match TRBD1. CDR3 length: 14 residues. V was clipped by 5 bases and J by 10 bases; unmatched bases: 8. Germline V CDR1 and CDR2: SGHTA, FQGNSA. CDR3: CASSAGQGYETIYF. CDR3 DNA sequence: TGTGCCAGCAGCGCGGGACAGGGGTATGAGACCATATATTTT.